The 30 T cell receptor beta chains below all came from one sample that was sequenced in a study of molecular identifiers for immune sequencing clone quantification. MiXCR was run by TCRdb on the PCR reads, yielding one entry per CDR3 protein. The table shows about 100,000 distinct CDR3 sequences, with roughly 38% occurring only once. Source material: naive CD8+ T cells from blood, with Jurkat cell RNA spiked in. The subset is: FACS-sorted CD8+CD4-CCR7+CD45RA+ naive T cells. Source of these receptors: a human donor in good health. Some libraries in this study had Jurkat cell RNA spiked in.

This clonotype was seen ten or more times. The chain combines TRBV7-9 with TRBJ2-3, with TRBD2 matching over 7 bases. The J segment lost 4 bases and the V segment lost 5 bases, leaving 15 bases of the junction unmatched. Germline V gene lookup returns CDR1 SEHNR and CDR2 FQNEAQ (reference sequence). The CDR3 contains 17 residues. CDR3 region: CASSDFYAGGSADTQYF. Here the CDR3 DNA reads TGTGCCAGCAGCGACTTTTATGCCGGGGGGTCGGCAGATACGCAGTATTTT.

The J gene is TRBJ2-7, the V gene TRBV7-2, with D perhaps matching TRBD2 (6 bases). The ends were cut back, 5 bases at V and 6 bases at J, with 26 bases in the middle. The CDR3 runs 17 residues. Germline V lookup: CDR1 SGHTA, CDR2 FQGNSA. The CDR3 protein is CASSVYGSKPLVPEQYF. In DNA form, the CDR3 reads TGTGCCAGCAGCGTCTACGGGAGCAAACCGCTCGTTCCCGAGCAGTACTTC. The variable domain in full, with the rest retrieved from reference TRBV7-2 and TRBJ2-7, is GAGVSQSPSNKVTEKGKDVELRCDPISGHTALYWYRQSLGQGLEFLIYFQGNSAPDKSGLPSDRFSAERTGGSVSTLTIQRTQQEDSAVYLCASSVYGSKPLVPEQYFGPGTRLTVT.

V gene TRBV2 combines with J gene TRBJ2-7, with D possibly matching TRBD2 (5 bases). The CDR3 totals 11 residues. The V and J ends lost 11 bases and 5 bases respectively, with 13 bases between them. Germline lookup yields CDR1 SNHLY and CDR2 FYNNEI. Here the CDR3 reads CAASGVHEQYF. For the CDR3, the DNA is TGTGCCGCGAGCGGTGTGCACGAGCAGTACTTC.

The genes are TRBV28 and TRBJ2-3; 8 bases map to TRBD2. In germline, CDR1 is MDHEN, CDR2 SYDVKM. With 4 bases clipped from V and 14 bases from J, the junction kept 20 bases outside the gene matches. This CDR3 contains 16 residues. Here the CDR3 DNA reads TGTGCCAGCAGTTCAACTACCGAACCAACGGGAGGGCCTGCGTATTTT. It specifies CASSSTTEPTGGPAYF.

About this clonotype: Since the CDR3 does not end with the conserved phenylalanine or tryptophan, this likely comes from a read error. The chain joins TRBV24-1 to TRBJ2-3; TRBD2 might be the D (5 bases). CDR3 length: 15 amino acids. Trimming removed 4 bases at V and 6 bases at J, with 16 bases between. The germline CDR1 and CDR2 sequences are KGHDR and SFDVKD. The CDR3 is CATSDQDSFMDTQYS. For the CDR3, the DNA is TGTGCCACCAGTGACCAGGACTCCTTCATGGATACGCAGTATTCT.

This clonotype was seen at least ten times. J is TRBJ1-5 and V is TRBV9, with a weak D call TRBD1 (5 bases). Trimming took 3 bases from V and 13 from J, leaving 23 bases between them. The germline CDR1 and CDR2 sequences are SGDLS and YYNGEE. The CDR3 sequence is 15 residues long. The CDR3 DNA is TGTGCCAGCAGCGCCTCAGACAGCAAAAGTCATCCTCAGCATTTT. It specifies CASSASDSKSHPQHF.

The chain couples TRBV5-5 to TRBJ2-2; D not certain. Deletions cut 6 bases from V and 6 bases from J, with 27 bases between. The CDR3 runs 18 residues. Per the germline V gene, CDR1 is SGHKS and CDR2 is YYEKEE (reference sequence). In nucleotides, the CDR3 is TGTGCCAGCAACCCCAGAGGAGTAATCTCTTTGGAGTCCGGGGAGCTGTTTTTT. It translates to CASNPRGVISLESGELFF.

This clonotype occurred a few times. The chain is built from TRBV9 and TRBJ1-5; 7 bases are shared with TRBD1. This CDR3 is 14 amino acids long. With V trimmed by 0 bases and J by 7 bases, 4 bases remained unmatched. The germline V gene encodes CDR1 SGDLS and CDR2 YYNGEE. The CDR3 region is CASSVGQGSQPQHF. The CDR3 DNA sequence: TGTGCCAGCAGCGTAGGACAGGGATCCCAGCCCCAGCATTTT.

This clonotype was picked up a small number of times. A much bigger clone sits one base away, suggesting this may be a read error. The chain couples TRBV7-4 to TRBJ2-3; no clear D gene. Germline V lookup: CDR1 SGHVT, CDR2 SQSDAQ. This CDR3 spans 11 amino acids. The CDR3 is CACRKIDAQYF. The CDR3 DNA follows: TGTGCCTGCAGGAAGATAGATGCGCAGTATTTT.

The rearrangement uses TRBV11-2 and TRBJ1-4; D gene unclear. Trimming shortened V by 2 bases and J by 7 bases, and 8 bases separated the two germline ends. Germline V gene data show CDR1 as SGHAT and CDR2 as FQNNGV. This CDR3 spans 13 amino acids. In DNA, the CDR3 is TGTGCCAGCAGCTTAAGTGCGGCTGAAAAACTGTTTTTT. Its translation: CASSLSAAEKLFF.

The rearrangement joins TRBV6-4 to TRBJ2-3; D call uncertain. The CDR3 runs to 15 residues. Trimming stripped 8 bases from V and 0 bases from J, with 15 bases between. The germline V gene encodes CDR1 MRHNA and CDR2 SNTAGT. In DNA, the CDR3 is TGTGCCAGCCGAGCTAGTGATTGGAGCACAGATACGCAGTATTTT. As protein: CASRASDWSTDTQYF.

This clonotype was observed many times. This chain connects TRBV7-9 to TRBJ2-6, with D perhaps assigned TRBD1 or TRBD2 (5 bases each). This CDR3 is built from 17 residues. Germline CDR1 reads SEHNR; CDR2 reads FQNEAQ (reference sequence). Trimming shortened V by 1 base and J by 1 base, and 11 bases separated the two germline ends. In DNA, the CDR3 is TGTGCCAGCAGCTTAGAAGATGAGGGGTCTGGGGCCAACGTCCTGACTTTC. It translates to CASSLEDEGSGANVLTF. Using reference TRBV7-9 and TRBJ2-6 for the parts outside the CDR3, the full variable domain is DTGVSQNPRHKITKRGQNVTFRCDPISEHNRLYWYRQTLGQGPEFLTYFQNEAQLEKSRLLSDRFSAERPKGSFSTLEIQRTEQGDSAMYLCASSLEDEGSGANVLTFGAGSRLTVL.

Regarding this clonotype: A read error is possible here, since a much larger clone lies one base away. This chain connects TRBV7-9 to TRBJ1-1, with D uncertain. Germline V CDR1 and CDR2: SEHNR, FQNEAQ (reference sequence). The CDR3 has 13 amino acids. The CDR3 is CAGSLVPDTEAFF. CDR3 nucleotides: TGTGCCGGCAGCTTAGTGCCTGACACTGAAGCTTTCTTT.

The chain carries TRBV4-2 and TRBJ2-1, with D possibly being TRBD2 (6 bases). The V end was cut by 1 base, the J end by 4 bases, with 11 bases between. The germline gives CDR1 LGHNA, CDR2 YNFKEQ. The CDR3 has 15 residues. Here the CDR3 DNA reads TGTGCCAGCAGCCAAGGGAGGGCCACGTACAATGAGCAGTTCTTC. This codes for CASSQGRATYNEQFF.

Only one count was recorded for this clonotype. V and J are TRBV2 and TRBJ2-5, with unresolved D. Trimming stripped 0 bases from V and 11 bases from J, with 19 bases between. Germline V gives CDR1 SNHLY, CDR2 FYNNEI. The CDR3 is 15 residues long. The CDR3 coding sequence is TGTGCCAGCAGTGAAGCTACCATCTATGGGTACTATCAGTACTTC. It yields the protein CASSEATIYGYYQYF.

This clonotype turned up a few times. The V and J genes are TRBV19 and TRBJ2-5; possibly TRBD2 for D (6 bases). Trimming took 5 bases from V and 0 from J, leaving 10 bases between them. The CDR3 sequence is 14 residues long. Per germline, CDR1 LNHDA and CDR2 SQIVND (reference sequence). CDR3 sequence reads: CASSPAGYQETQYF. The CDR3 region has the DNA TGTGCCAGTAGTCCGGCGGGGTACCAAGAGACCCAGTACTTC.

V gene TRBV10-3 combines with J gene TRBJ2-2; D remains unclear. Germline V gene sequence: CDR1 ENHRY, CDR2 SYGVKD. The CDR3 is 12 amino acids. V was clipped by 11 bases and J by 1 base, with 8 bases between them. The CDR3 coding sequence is TGTGCCGCCCGGATGAACACCGGGGAGCTGTTTTTT. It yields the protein CAARMNTGELFF.

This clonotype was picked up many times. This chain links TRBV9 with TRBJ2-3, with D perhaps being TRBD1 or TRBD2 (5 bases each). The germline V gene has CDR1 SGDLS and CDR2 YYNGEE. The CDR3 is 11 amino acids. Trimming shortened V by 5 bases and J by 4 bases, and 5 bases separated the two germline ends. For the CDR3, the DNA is TGTGCCAGCAGGGGGGCAGATACGCAGTATTTT. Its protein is CASRGADTQYF.

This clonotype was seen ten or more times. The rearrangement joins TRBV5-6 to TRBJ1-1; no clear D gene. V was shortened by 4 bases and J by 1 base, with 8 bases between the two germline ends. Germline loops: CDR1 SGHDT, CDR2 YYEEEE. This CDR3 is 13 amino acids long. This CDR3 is CASSPNTNTEAFF. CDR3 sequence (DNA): TGTGCCAGCAGCCCGAATACGAACACTGAAGCTTTCTTT.

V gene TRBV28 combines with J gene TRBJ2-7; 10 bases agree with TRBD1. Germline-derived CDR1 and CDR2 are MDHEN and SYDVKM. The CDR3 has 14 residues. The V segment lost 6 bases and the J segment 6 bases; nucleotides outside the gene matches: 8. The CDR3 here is CASRTRQGASEQYF. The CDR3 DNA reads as TGTGCCAGCAGAACCCGACAGGGGGCGAGCGAGCAGTACTTC.

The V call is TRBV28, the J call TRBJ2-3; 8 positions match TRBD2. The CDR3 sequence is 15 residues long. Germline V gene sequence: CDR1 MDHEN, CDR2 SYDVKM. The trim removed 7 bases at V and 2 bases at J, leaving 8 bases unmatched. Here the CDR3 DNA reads TGTGCCAGCAAGCCTTCGGGGGGGCTCACAGATACGCAGTATTTT. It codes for CASKPSGGLTDTQYF.

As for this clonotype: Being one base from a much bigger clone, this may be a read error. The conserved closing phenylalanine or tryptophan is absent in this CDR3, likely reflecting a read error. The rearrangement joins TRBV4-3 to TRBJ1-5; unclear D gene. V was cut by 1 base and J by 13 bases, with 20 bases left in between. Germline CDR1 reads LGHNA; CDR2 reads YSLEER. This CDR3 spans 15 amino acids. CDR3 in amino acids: CASSQVHGAIKEQHI. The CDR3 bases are TGCGCCAGCAGCCAAGTTCACGGTGCAATCAAGGAACAGCATATT.

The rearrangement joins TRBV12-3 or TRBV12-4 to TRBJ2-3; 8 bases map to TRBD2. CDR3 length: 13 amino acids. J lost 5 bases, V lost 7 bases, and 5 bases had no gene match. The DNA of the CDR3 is TGTGCCAGCAATCGGGGGGGGGGAGATACGCAGTATTTT. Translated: CASNRGGGDTQYF.

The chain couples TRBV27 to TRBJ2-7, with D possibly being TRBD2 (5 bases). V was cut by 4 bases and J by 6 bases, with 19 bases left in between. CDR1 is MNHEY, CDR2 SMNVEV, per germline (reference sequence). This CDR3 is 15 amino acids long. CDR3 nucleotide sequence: TGTGCCAGCAGTTACGGGGATAGGGCCCCCAGCGAGCAGTACTTC. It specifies CASSYGDRAPSEQYF.

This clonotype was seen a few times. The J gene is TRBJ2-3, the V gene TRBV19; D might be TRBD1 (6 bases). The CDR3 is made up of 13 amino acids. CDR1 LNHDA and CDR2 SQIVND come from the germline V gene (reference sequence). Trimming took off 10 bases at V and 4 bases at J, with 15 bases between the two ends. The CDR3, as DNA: TGTGCCACTCGCCAGGGGATTGCAGATACGCAGTATTTT. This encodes CATRQGIADTQYF.

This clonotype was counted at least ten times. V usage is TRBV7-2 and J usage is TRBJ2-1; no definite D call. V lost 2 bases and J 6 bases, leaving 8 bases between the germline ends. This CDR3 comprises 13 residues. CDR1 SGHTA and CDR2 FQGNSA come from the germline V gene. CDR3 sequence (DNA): TGTGCCAGCAGCTTAAGTCAATTCAATGAGCAGTTCTTC. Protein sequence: CASSLSQFNEQFF. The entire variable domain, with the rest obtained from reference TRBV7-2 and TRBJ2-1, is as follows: GAGVSQSPSNKVTEKGKDVELRCDPISGHTALYWYRQSLGQGLEFLIYFQGNSAPDKSGLPSDRFSAERTGGSVSTLTIQRTQQEDSAVYLCASSLSQFNEQFFGPGTRLTVL.

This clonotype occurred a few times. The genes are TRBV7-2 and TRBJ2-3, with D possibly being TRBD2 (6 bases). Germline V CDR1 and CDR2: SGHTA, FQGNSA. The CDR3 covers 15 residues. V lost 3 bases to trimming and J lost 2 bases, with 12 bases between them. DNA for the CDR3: TGTGCCAGCAGCTTGCTAGCGACCTTCACAGATACGCAGTATTTT. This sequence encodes CASSLLATFTDTQYF.

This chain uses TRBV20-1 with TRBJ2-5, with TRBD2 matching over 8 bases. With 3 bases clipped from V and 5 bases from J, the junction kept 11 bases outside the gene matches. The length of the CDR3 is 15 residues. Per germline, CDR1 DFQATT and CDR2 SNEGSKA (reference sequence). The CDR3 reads CSASDIAGGWETQYF. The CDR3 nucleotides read TGCAGTGCTAGTGATATTGCGGGAGGATGGGAGACCCAGTACTTC.

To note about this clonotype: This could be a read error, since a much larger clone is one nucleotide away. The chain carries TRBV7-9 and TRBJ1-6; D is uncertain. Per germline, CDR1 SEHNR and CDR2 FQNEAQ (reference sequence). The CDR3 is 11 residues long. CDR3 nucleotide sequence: TGTGCCAGCAGCGCCCTAGAACCCCACCACTTT. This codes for CASSALEPHHF.

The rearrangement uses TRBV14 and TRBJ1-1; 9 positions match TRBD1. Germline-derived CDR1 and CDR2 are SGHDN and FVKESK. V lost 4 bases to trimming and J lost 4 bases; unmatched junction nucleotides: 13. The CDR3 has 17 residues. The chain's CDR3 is CASSPQIWTGEGTEAFF. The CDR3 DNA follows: TGTGCCAGCAGCCCGCAAATTTGGACAGGGGAAGGCACTGAAGCTTTCTTT.